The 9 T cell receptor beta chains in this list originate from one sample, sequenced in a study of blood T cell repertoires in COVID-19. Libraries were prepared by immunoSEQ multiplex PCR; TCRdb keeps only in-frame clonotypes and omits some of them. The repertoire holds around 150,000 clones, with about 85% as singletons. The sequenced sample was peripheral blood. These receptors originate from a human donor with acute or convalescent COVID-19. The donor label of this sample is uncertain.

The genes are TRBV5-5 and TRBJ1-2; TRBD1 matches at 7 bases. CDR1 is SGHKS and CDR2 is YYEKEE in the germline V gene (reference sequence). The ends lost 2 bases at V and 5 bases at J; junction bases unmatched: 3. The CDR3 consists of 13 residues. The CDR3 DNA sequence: TGTGCCAGCAGCTTAGGGGGCGCATATGGCTACACCTTC. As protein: CASSLGGAYGYTF.

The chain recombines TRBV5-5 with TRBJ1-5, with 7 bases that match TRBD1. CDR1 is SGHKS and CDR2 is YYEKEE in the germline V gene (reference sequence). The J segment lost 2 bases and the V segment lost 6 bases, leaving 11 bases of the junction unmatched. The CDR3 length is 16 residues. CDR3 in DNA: TGTGCCAGCACCCGAGCCGGGACAGATGGCAATCAGCCCCAGCATTTT. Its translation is CASTRAGTDGNQPQHF.

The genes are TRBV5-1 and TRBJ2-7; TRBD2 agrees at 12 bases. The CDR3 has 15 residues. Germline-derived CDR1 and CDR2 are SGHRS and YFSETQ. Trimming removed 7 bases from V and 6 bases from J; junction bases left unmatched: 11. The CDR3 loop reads CASGPLAGGIGEQYF. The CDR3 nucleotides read TGCGCCAGCGGACCACTAGCGGGGGGTATTGGCGAGCAGTACTTC.

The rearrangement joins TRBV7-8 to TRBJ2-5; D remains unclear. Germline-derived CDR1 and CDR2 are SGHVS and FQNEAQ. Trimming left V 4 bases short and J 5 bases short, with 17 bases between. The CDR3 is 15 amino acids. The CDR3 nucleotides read TGTGCCAGCAGCTCTAATTCGGTGGGCCGGGAGACCCAGTACTTC. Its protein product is CASSSNSVGRETQYF.

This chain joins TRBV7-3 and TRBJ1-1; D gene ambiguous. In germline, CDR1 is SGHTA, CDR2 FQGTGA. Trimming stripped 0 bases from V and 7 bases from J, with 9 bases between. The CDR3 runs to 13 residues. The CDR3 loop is CASSLTPGYEAFF. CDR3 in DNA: TGTGCCAGCAGCTTAACGCCGGGGTATGAAGCTTTCTTT.

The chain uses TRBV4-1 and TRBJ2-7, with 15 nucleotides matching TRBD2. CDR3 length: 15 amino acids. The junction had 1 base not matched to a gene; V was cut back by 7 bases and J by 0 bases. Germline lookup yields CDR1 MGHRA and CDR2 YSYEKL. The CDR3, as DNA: TGCGCCAGCAAGGGACTAGCGGGGGGCTCCTACGAGCAGTACTTC. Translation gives CASKGLAGGSYEQYF.

CDR3 amino acids: CASSSSQGEAFF. CDR3 DNA sequence: TGTGCCAGCAGCTCATCGCAGGGGGAAGCTTTCTTT. This sequence joins TRBV7-9 and TRBJ1-1; D might be TRBD1 (6 bases). Germline CDR1 is SEHNR and CDR2 is FQNEAQ (reference sequence). CDR3 length: 12 amino acids. The V and J ends lost 4 bases and 8 bases respectively, with 11 bases between them.

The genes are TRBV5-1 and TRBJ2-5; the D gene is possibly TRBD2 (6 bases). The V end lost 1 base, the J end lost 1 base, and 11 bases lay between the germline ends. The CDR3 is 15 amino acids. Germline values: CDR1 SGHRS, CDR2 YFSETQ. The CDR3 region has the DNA TGCGCCAGCAGCTTGACTAGCACGTTCCAAGAGACCCAGTACTTC. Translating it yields CASSLTSTFQETQYF.

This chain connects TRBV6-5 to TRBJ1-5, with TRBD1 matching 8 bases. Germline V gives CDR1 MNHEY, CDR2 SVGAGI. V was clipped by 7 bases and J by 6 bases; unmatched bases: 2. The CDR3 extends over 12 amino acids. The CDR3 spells CASTQGGQPQHF. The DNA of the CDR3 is TGTGCCAGCACACAGGGGGGTCAGCCCCAGCATTTT.